This record covers a single T cell receptor (beta chain). It was negative magnetic separation that enriched the total CD8+ T cells. Extraction of RNA, which was performed with an RNeasy Mini Kit, drew on duplicate vials of approximately 150,000 sorted CD8+ T cells per subset. The V gene's germline CDR1 is SQVTM and CDR2 ANQGSEA. There are 13 residues in the CDR3. This sample was taken from a study of human CD8 memory T cell subsets. UMI-labeled 5' RACE was the method by which TCR beta libraries were made. In the source study's methods: Each TCR beta library held between roughly 2,800 and 18,000 functional CDR3 beta clonotypes. For each CDR3 protein, TCRdb gives one entry from its re-call of the 5' RACE reads, without DNA. None of the V and J calls come from the authors' own analysis; TCRdb made them. The sample holds about 6,200 distinct CDR3 sequences.

Sequenced material: CD8+ effector memory T cells (TEM) sorted from PBMCs. Subset indicated: effector memory CD8 T cells, CCR7- CD45RO+ CD95+. This receptor was obtained from a human donor in good health. V gene TRBV29-1 combines with J gene TRBJ1-1; TCRdb lists TRBD1, though no DNA is available to test this call. The CDR3: CSARRGEATEAFF.